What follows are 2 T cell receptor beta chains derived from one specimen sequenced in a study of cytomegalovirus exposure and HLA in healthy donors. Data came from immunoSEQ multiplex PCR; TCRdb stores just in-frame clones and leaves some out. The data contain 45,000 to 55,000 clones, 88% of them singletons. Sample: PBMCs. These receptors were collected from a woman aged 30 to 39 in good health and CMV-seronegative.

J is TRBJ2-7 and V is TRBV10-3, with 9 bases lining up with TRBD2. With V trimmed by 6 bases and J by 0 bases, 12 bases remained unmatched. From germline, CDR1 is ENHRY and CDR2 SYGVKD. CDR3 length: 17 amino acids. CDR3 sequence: CAISAYSPSGASYEQYF. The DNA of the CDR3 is TGTGCCATCAGCGCGTACTCCCCTAGCGGGGCCTCCTACGAGCAGTACTTC.

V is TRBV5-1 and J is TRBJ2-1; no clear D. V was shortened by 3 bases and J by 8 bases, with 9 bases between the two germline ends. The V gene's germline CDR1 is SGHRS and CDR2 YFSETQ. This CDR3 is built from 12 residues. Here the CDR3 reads CASSSPGDEQFF. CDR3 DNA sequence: TGCGCCAGCAGCTCTCCAGGCGATGAGCAGTTCTTC. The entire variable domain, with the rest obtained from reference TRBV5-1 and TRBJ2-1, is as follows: KAGVTQTPRYLIKTRGQQVTLSCSPISGHRSVSWYQQTPGQGLQFLFEYFSETQRNKGNFPGRFSGRQFSNSRSEMNVSTLELGDSALYLCASSSPGDEQFFGPGTRLTVL.